The 20 T cell receptor beta chains presented below share a single source sample, sequenced in a study of T cell changes during pregnancy in multiple sclerosis. Clones were sequenced by immunoSEQ multiplex PCR, and TCRdb holds only the in-frame ones, with some missing. The top ten hold 19% of the sample, which has about 15,000 clones, 80% to 90% seen once. Material: CD8+ T cells from peripheral blood mononuclear cells, obtained in the first trimester of pregnancy. These receptor sequences come from a female donor with multiple sclerosis, enrolled in a pregnancy study.

The CDR3 DNA is TGTGCCAGCAGCTACAGATTGGAAGCTTTCTTT. The encoded protein is CASSYRLEAFF. The V call is TRBV5-4, the J call TRBJ1-1; D gene unclear. V was trimmed by 3 bases and J by 8 bases, leaving 8 bases between them. The CDR3 runs to 11 residues. Germline loops: CDR1 SGHNT, CDR2 YYREEE (reference sequence).

This clone was seen a single time. This chain links TRBV27 with TRBJ1-6; 7 bases are a match to TRBD1. The trim removed 7 bases at V and 8 bases at J, leaving 5 bases unmatched. The CDR3 is 13 amino acids. The V gene's germline CDR1 is MNHEY and CDR2 SMNVEV (reference sequence). CDR3 in DNA: TGTGCCAGCAAGGGGGCTTTGGATTCACCCCTCCACTTT. It codes for CASKGALDSPLHF.

The chain is built from TRBV7-8 and TRBJ2-7; 11 nucleotides agree with TRBD2. This CDR3 is built from 16 residues. V dropped 0 bases and J dropped 2; count of bases not matched to a gene: 3. The germline V gene encodes CDR1 SGHVS and CDR2 FQNEAQ. CDR3 residues: CASSLAPGLAAYEQYF. The DNA of the CDR3 is TGTGCCAGCAGCTTAGCGCCGGGACTAGCGGCCTACGAGCAGTACTTC. The full variable domain, rest sourced from reference TRBV7-8 and TRBJ2-7, is GAGVSQSPRYKVAKRGQDVALRCDPISGHVSLFWYQQALGQGPEFLTYFQNEAQLDKSGLPSDRFFAERPEGSVSTLKIQRTQQEDSAVYLCASSLAPGLAAYEQYFGPGTRLTVT.

The chain combines TRBV6-5 with TRBJ2-7; tentative D call: TRBD1 (5 bases). Germline CDR1 MNHEY, CDR2 SVGAGI. V was cut by 6 bases and J by 2 bases, with 14 bases left in between. The CDR3 has 14 residues. CDR3: CASRNRAGTYEQYF. In nucleotides, the CDR3 is TGTGCCAGCAGAAATCGGGCAGGGACCTACGAGCAGTACTTC.

This clone was observed once. V is TRBV27 and J is TRBJ2-7, with 8 bases fitting TRBD1. This CDR3 is built from 14 residues. Germline values: CDR1 MNHEY, CDR2 SMNVEV (reference sequence). The J segment lost 3 bases and the V segment lost 8 bases, leaving 9 bases of the junction unmatched. CDR3 nucleotides: TGTGCCAGCTCCTCTTCTGGACAGGGCTACGAGCAGTACTTC. Protein sequence: CASSSSGQGYEQYF.

This clone has a single count. The chain joins TRBV19 to TRBJ2-1; D might be TRBD1 (5 bases). Trimming stripped 10 bases from V and 2 bases from J, with 18 bases between. The CDR3 covers 15 residues. Germline CDR1 is LNHDA and CDR2 is SQIVND (reference sequence). CDR3 nucleotides: TGTGCCACCGCAATTAGGGGTAGTGCCTACAATGAGCAGTTCTTC. It encodes CATAIRGSAYNEQFF.

This chain connects TRBV13 to TRBJ2-3; possibly TRBD1 for D (5 bases). V was clipped by 2 bases and J by 0 bases, with 9 bases between them. This CDR3 contains 15 residues. Germline CDR1 is PRHDT and CDR2 is FYEKMQ (reference sequence). CDR3 region: CASSLRGGSTDTQYF. DNA of the CDR3: TGTGCCAGCAGCTTAAGGGGCGGTAGCACAGATACGCAGTATTTT.

The chain has TRBV7-9 and TRBJ2-7; 8 bases map to TRBD1. J lost 3 bases, V lost 6 bases, and 7 bases had no gene match. Germline V gives CDR1 SEHNR, CDR2 FQNEAQ (reference sequence). There are 14 residues in the CDR3. Here the CDR3 reads CASRTGTGYYEQYF. The DNA of the CDR3 is TGTGCCAGCAGGACCGGGACAGGTTACTACGAGCAGTACTTC.

The V call is TRBV27, the J call TRBJ1-1; TRBD1 agrees at 10 bases. The CDR3 totals 15 residues. Trimming removed 5 bases from V and 11 bases from J; junction bases left unmatched: 14. Germline values: CDR1 MNHEY, CDR2 SMNVEV (reference sequence). CDR3 sequence (DNA): TGTGCCAGCAGTCTCTCCTCCGGGACAGGGGAAGAGGCTTTCTTT. Protein: CASSLSSGTGEEAFF.

The rearrangement joins TRBV6-5 to TRBJ1-6, with 7 bases identical to TRBD1. V gave up 6 bases and J gave up 6 bases; unmatched junction bases: 8. This CDR3 is built from 15 residues. The germline CDR1 and CDR2 sequences are MNHEY and SVGAGI. The CDR3 loop reads CASSPRGDSNSPLHF. In nucleotides, the CDR3 is TGTGCCAGCAGCCCGAGGGGGGACAGTAATTCACCCCTCCACTTT.

V gene TRBV9 combines with J gene TRBJ2-5; 12 bases line up with TRBD2. Germline assignment: CDR1 SGDLS and CDR2 YYNGEE. V lost 2 bases and J lost 2; bases outside the gene matches: 22. The CDR3 extends over 22 amino acids. This chain's CDR3 is CASSVLGRGTASGRACQETQYF. The CDR3 DNA reads TGTGCCAGCAGCGTTTTGGGCAGGGGCACGGCTAGCGGGAGGGCCTGTCAAGAGACCCAGTACTTC.

This chain links TRBV25-1 with TRBJ1-2; D may be TRBD1 (5 bases). Trimming left V 7 bases short and J 4 bases short, with 13 bases between. The CDR3 runs to 13 residues. Germline CDR1 MGHDK, CDR2 SYGVNS. CDR3 loop: CASMETDVYGYTF. In nucleotides, the CDR3 is TGTGCCAGCATGGAGACAGACGTCTATGGCTACACCTTC.

The chain carries TRBV10-3 and TRBJ1-1, with D perhaps matching TRBD1 (6 bases). In germline, CDR1 is ENHRY, CDR2 SYGVKD. The length of the CDR3 is 17 residues. V shed 6 bases and J shed 4 bases, with 24 bases lying between them. CDR3 in DNA: TGTGCCATCAGCCCTGGGGGCGCGGATCCCGGAGGCACTGAAGCTTTCTTT. Translating gives CAISPGGADPGGTEAFF.

CDR3 loop: CASSQEAVQSSNQPQHF. The DNA for the CDR3 is TGTGCCAGCAGCCAAGAAGCGGTCCAGAGTAGCAATCAGCCCCAGCATTTT. The chain links TRBV4-2 to TRBJ1-5; D is ambiguous. Between the trimmed V and J ends, which lost 0 bases and 0 bases, there was a span of 12 bases. The CDR3 consists of 17 residues. In germline, CDR1 is LGHNA, CDR2 YNFKEQ.

The V call is TRBV6-6, the J call TRBJ1-1; no firm D call. Trimming left V 6 bases short and J 13 bases short, with 18 bases between. The CDR3 runs to 12 residues. Germline lookup yields CDR1 MNHNY and CDR2 SVGAGI (reference sequence). Written as DNA, the CDR3 is TGTGCCAGCAGCTATGCGTCCGGAGACGGTTTCTTT. Amino acids: CASSYASGDGFF.

The chain couples TRBV6-1 to TRBJ1-3, with D hard to call. The CDR3 has 17 residues. V lost 0 bases to trimming and J lost 0 bases, with 12 bases between them. Germline V lookup: CDR1 MNHNS, CDR2 SASEGT. CDR3 nucleotides: TGTGCCAGCAGTGAAGCTCAAGCGGGAAGCTCTGGAAACACCATATATTTT. Amino acids: CASSEAQAGSSGNTIYF.

This rearrangement joins TRBV9 to TRBJ2-2, with D tentatively TRBD1 (5 bases). The CDR3 has 14 amino acids. The germline V gene has CDR1 SGDLS and CDR2 YYNGEE. The V end was cut by 1 base, the J end by 7 bases, with 11 bases between. CDR3 protein: CASSVPDSHGELFF. In nucleotides, the CDR3 is TGTGCCAGCAGCGTACCCGACAGCCACGGGGAGCTGTTTTTT.

This clone was detected once. The V and J genes are TRBV27 and TRBJ2-7; the match to TRBD1 covers 10 bases. CDR1 is MNHEY and CDR2 is SMNVEV in the germline V gene (reference sequence). The CDR3 is 16 residues long. Trimming removed 4 bases from V and 6 bases from J; junction bases left unmatched: 12. This CDR3 reads CASSSRQGATPSEQYF. DNA of the CDR3: TGTGCCAGCAGTTCCCGACAGGGGGCGACCCCTTCCGAGCAGTACTTC.

In this sample, this clone turned up once. The chain has TRBV7-9 and TRBJ1-1, with 8 nucleotides matching TRBD1. V was pared by 5 bases and J by 0 bases, with 2 bases of the junction left unmatched. In germline, CDR1 is SEHNR, CDR2 FQNEAQ (reference sequence). The CDR3 has 14 residues. CDR3 in DNA: TGTGCCAGCAGCCCGACAGGGGTGAACACTGAAGCTTTCTTT. This sequence encodes CASSPTGVNTEAFF.

The chain recombines TRBV9 with TRBJ1-2; a possible D gene is TRBD1 (5 bases). Trimming removed 0 bases from V and 2 bases from J, with 8 bases in between. The CDR3 runs to 14 residues. Germline V lookup: CDR1 SGDLS, CDR2 YYNGEE. CDR3 protein: CASSVGGTNYGYTF. In DNA form, the CDR3 reads TGTGCCAGCAGCGTAGGGGGCACGAACTATGGCTACACCTTC.